This is a list of T cell receptor beta chains from one sample in a study of blood T cell repertoires in COVID-19. Sequencing was performed with immunoSEQ multiplex PCR; in TCRdb, only in-frame clones are kept and a portion is missing. The repertoire holds over 350,000 clones, approximately 90% seen once, with around 4.5% in the top ten. Sequences were obtained from peripheral blood. Source of these receptors: a woman in her 30s with acute or convalescent COVID-19. The CDR3 runs from the conserved cysteine through the conserved F or W. Each record gives: V gene, clone size, D gene, J gene, CDR3 DNA, CDR3 protein. The D gene is left open where the match is weak. The size field is filled for only some rows; it gives once, few, many or a size class.

>TRBV5-4|few|-|TRBJ2-5
TGTGCCAGCAGCTTGGGACAGCTCCAAGAGACCCAGTACTTC
CASSLGQLQETQYF
>TRBV4-1|-|TRBD2|TRBJ2-1
TGCGCCAGCAGCCCGGGACTAGCGGGGGGACCCGAGCAGTTCTTC
CASSPGLAGGPEQFF
>TRBV2|-|-|TRBJ2-3
TGTGCCAGCAGATTCCTAGTCAGTGCTGATCAAAGCACAGATACGCAGTATTTT
CASRFLVSADQSTDTQYF
>TRBV27|-|-|TRBJ1-6
TGTGCCAGCAGTTTATTAGGGACACGAAATTCACCCCTCCACTTT
CASSLLGTRNSPLHF
>TRBV11-2|-|TRBD1|TRBJ1-6
TGTGCCAGCAGCTTACGAGGGACAGAGAATTCACCCCTCCACTTT
CASSLRGTENSPLHF
>TRBV5-1|-|-|TRBJ2-7
TGCGCCAGCAGCTTGTCTCGTCCCTACGAGCAGTACTTC
CASSLSRPYEQYF
>TRBV30|-|TRBD2|TRBJ2-5
TGTGCCCGGAGACTAGCGGGAGCGCAAGAGACCCAGTACTTC
CARRLAGAQETQYF
>TRBV19|few|-|TRBJ2-7
TGTGCCAGTAGTATAGGTTCGGGGAACGAGCAGTACTTC
CASSIGSGNEQYF
>TRBV28|-|-|TRBJ2-1
TGTGCCAGCAGGTTCAGCTCCTACAATGAGCAGTTCTTC
CASRFSSYNEQFF
>TRBV27|-|-|TRBJ2-7
TGTGCCAGCAGTCCCGGACTGATCAGCTCCTACGAGCAGTACTTC
CASSPGLISSYEQYF
>TRBV6-5|-|-|TRBJ1-5
TGTGCCAGCAGTTACTCTGGGGGGACTCAGCCCCAGCATTTT
CASSYSGGTQPQHF
>TRBV4-1|-|TRBD1|TRBJ2-7
TGCGCCAGCAGCCAAAACAGGGGTTCGACCTACGAGCAGTACTTC
CASSQNRGSTYEQYF
>TRBV11-2|-|TRBD2|TRBJ2-3
TGTGCCAGCAGCTTAGATTGGGTTAGCGGGGAAGGAGATACGCAGTATTTT
CASSLDWVSGEGDTQYF
>TRBV5-4|once|-|TRBJ2-6
TGTGCCAGCAAGGTGGGCGCTGGGGCCAACGTCCTGACTTTC
CASKVGAGANVLTF
>TRBV13|-|-|TRBJ2-4
TGTGCCAGCAGCTTATTTCAAGACCGGGGAGCCAAAAACATTCAGTACTTC
CASSLFQDRGAKNIQYF
>TRBV4-2|-|-|TRBJ1-1
TGTGCCAGCAGCCAACCTAGGTCCAGGGGAGGGGGCACTGAAGCTTTCTTT
CASSQPRSRGGGTEAFF
>TRBV4-2|-|-|TRBJ1-4
TGTGCCAGCAGCCAGCGCAAACAGGGTATTGAGGAAAAACTGTTTTTT
CASSQRKQGIEEKLFF
>TRBV5-4|few|-|TRBJ1-1
TGTGCCAGCAGCTTGGAGCACACTGAAGCTTTCTTT
CASSLEHTEAFF
>TRBV5-1|few|TRBD1|TRBJ1-1
TGCGCCAGCAGCTCTGGGATGACAGGGAGGACTGAAGCTTTCTTT
CASSSGMTGRTEAFF
>TRBV27|-|TRBD1|TRBJ2-2
TGTGCCATCGGCCGCCTCGGGGGACAGGGGCTTCCCGGGGAGCTGTTTTTT
CAIGRLGGQGLPGELFF
>TRBV3-1/TRBV3-2|-|-|TRBJ1-3
TGTGCCAGCAGCCAAGGAGGGTACCCTTCTGGAAACACCATATATTTT
CASSQGGYPSGNTIYF
>TRBV29-1|-|-|TRBJ2-7
TGCAGCGTTGAAGACGGTGTTCGGGACGAGCAGTACTTC
CSVEDGVRDEQYF
>TRBV24-1|-|TRBD1|TRBJ2-1
TGTGCCACCAGTGAACCGGCAGGGGGCCATATTGAGCAGTTCTTC
CATSEPAGGHIEQFF
>TRBV28|-|TRBD1|TRBJ2-3
TGTGCCAGTGCAGGGACAGGGGGCAGAGATACGCAGTATTTT
CASAGTGGRDTQYF
>TRBV20-1|-|-|TRBJ2-1
TGCAGTGCTAGAACTGTCCATGAGCAGTTCTTC
CSARTVHEQFF
>TRBV7-2|once|-|TRBJ2-1
TGTGCCAGCAGCGCGGGCGGTTCAGGGGCGATCTCCTACAATGAGCAGTTCTTC
CASSAGGSGAISYNEQFF
>TRBV7-8|-|TRBD1|TRBJ2-7
TGTGCCAGCAGCCCCTCCGGGACAGGGTTGTACGAGCAGTACTTC
CASSPSGTGLYEQYF
>TRBV6-5|-|-|TRBJ2-1
TGTGCCAGCAGTTTGGGGAGGTACAATGAGCAGTTCTTC
CASSLGRYNEQFF
>TRBV9|once|TRBD1|TRBJ1-4
TGTGCCAGCAGCCCACTGGACAGGGGCGGATTTAATGAAAAACTGTTTTTT
CASSPLDRGGFNEKLFF
>TRBV9|-|TRBD2|TRBJ2-1
TGTGCCAGCAGCGGCGGGGGGCGTTCCTACAATGAGCAGTTCTTC
CASSGGGRSYNEQFF
>TRBV5-4|-|-|TRBJ2-5
TGTGCCAGCAGCGCCGGACCCGGGGAAGAGACCCAGTACTTC
CASSAGPGEETQYF
>TRBV24-1|-|TRBD1|TRBJ2-1
TGTGCCACCAGTGACCCCCGACAGGGATGGGGCTACAATGAGCAGTTCTTC
CATSDPRQGWGYNEQFF
>TRBV2|-|TRBD2|TRBJ2-7
TGTGCCAGCAGTTCTGGACTAGCGGGCTCCTACGAGCAGTACTTC
CASSSGLAGSYEQYF
>TRBV19|-|-|TRBJ1-3
TGTGCCAGTAGTATCTTGTCTGGAAACACCATATATTTT
CASSILSGNTIYF
>TRBV7-2|-|-|TRBJ2-2
TGTGCCAGCAGCGCCAGGTGGCCAGGGGCCGGGGAGCTGTTTTTT
CASSARWPGAGELFF
>TRBV28|-|-|TRBJ1-4
TGTGCCAGCAGCTACCTCCAGGGTACGGGAAAACTGTTTTTT
CASSYLQGTGKLFF
>TRBV27|-|TRBD1|TRBJ1-2
TGTGCCAGCAGTTTAAGGACAGGGCATGGCTACACCTTC
CASSLRTGHGYTF